This TCR beta chain was documented in a study of T cell clonality in common variable immunodeficiency. The study's findings and limits: Links between repertoire features and CVID complications were heterogeneity-limited. Common variable immunodeficiency TCR beta sequences reportedly had fewer deletions and N-nucleotide insertions.

Diagnosis required reduced IgG, IgA and/or IgM with specific antibody deficiency. Most patients and controls had Caucasian heritage. This table comes from immunoSEQ multiplex PCR, and its TCRdb copy is limited to in-frame clones, with some not included. Recorded here are some 34,000 clones, with no singletons, and the ten leading clones hold around 7%. This clone has ten or more counts. Its antigen remains unknown. The read terminates 3 residues ahead of where the CDR3 ends, so the germline J gene completes it. The V gene end was trimmed by 5 bases and the J gene end by 6 bases; junction bases not matched to a gene: 7. The V gene's germline CDR1 is LGHNA and CDR2 YNFKEQ. The CDR3 is 16 amino acids.

The receptor comes from a human donor with common variable immunodeficiency. Sequenced material: peripheral blood mononuclear cells. The chain employs TRBV4-2 and TRBJ2-1; 13 bases are shared with TRBD2. The chain's CDR3 is CASSAGLAGAGNEQFF. The sequenced part of the CDR3 DNA is TGTGCCAGCAGCGCCGGACTAGCGGGAGCAGGCAATGAG.